Listed here is a single T cell receptor beta chain. V was cut by 6 bases and J by 5 bases, with 19 bases left in between. Germline V gives CDR1 MNHEY, CDR2 SVGAGI. The CDR3 totals 15 residues. These data originate in a study of blood T cell repertoires in COVID-19. Study-level background: Researchers got acute and convalescent COVID-19 samples from the United States, Italy and Spain. From T cells, B-cell-depleted T cells, or PBMCs came the material, which was cDNA or gDNA.

Per the authors' pipeline: The authors estimated nucleated cell counts from reference gene primer amplification. Using immunoSEQ multiplex PCR, the repertoire was profiled, and TCRdb retains in-frame clones only, with some absent. Clone size and the V and J calls come from that table; the DNA yielded D and trimming. The repertoire holds 350,000 to 450,000 clones, with roughly 90% as singletons. Sequences were obtained from peripheral blood. The V and J genes are TRBV6-5 and TRBJ1-2; tentative D call: TRBD1 (6 bases). This sequence was found in a man in his forties or fifties with acute or convalescent COVID-19. CDR3 nucleotide sequence: TGTGCCAGCAGCCATAGGTCTAGTACAGGGTATGGCTACACCTTC. Amino acid sequence: CASSHRSSTGYGYTF.